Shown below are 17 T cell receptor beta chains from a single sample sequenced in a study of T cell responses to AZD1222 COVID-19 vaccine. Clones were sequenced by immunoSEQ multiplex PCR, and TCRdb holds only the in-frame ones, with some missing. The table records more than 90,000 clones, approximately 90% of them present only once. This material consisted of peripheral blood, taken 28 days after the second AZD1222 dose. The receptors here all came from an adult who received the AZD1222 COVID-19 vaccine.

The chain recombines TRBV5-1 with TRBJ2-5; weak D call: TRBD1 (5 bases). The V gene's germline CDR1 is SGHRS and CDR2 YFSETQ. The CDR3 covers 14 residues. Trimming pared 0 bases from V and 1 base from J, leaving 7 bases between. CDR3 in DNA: TGCGCCAGCAGCTTGGGGGGCAGCCAAGAGACCCAGTACTTC. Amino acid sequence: CASSLGGSQETQYF.

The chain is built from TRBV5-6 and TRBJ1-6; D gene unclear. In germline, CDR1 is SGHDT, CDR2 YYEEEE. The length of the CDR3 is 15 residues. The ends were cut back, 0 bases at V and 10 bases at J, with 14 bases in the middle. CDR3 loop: CASSLVYRDDSPLHF. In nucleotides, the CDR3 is TGTGCCAGCAGCTTGGTTTATCGAGATGACTCACCCCTCCACTTT.

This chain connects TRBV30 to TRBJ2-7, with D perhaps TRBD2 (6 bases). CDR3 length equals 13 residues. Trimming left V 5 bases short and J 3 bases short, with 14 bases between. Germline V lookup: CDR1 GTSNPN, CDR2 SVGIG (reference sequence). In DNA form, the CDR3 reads TGTGCCTGGTCCGGGACTCCCCTCTACGAGCAGTACTTC. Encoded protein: CAWSGTPLYEQYF.

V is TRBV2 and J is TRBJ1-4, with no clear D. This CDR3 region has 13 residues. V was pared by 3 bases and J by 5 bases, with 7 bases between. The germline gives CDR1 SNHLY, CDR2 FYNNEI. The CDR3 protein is CASSETDNEKLFF. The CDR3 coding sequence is TGTGCCAGCAGTGAGACGGACAATGAAAAACTGTTTTTT.

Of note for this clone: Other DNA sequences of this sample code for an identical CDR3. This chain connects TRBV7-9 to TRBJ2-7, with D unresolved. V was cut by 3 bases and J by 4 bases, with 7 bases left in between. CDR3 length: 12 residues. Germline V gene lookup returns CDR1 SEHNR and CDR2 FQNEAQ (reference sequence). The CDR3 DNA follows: TGTGCCAGCAGCTTTGGGGATTACGAGCAGTACTTC. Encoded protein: CASSFGDYEQYF.

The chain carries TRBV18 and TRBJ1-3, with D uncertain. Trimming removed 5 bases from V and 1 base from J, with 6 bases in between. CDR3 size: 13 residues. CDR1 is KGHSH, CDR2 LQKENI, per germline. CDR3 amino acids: CASSAISGNTIYF. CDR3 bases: TGTGCCAGCTCAGCCATTTCTGGAAACACCATATATTTT.

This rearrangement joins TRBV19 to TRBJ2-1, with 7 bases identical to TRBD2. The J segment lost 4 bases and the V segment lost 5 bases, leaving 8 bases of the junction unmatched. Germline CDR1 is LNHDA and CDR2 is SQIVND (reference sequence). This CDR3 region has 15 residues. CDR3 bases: TGTGCCAGTAGTCGGGCGGGAGCGAAATACAATGAGCAGTTCTTC. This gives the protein CASSRAGAKYNEQFF. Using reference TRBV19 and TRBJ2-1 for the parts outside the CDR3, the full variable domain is DGGITQSPKYLFRKEGQNVTLSCEQNLNHDAMYWYRQDPGQGLRLIYYSQIVNDFQKGDIAEGYSVSREKKESFPLTVTSAQKNPTAFYLCASSRAGAKYNEQFFGPGTRLTVL.

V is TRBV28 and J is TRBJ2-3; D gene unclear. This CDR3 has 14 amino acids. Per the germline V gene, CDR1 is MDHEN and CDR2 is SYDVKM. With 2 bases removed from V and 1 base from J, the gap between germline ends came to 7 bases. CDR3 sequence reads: CASSLGSRTDTQYF. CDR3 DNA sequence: TGTGCCAGCAGTTTAGGGTCCCGCACAGATACGCAGTATTTT.

The CDR3 DNA is TGTGCCAGCAGCTTAGATCCGCCCAGGTACCAAGAGACCCAGTACTTC. It yields the protein CASSLDPPRYQETQYF. V gene TRBV11-3 combines with J gene TRBJ2-5; D gene uncertain. In germline, CDR1 is SGHNT, CDR2 YENEEA. The CDR3 loop spans 16 amino acids. V lost 0 bases to trimming and J lost 0 bases, with 11 bases between them.

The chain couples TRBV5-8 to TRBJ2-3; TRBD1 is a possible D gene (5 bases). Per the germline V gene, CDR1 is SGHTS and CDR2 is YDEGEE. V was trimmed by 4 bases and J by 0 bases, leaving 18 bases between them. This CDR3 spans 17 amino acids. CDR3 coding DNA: TGTGCCAGCAGCCATGTCAGGATGGGGCGGAGCACAGATACGCAGTATTTT. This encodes CASSHVRMGRSTDTQYF.

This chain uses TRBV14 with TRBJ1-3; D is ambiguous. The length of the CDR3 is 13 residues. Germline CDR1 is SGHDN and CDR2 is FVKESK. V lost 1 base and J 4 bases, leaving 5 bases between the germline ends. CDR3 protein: CASSQVIGNTIYF. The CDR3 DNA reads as TGTGCCAGCAGCCAAGTCATCGGAAACACCATATATTTT. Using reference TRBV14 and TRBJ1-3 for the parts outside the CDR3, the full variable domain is EAGVTQFPSHSVIEKGQTVTLRCDPISGHDNLYWYRRVMGKEIKFLLHFVKESKQDESGMPNNRFLAERTGGTYSTLKVQPAELEDSGVYFCASSQVIGNTIYFGEGSWLTVV.

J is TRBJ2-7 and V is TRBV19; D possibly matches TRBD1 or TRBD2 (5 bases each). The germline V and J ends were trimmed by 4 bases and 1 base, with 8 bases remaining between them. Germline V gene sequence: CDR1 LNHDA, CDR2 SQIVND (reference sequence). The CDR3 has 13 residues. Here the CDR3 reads CASSSRESYEQYF. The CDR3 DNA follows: TGTGCCAGTAGTAGCAGGGAGTCCTACGAGCAGTACTTC.

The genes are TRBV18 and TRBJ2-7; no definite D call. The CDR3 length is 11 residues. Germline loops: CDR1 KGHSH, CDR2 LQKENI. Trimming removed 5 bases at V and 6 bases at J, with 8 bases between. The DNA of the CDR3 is TGTGCCAGCTCAGCTAGGTCCGAGCAGTACTTC. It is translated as CASSARSEQYF.

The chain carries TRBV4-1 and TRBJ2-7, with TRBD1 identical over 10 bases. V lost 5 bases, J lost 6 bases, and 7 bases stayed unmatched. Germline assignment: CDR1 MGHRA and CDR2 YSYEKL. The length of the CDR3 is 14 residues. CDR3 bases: TGCGCCAGCAGCGCACGGGACAGGGGAAGCGAGCAGTACTTC. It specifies CASSARDRGSEQYF.

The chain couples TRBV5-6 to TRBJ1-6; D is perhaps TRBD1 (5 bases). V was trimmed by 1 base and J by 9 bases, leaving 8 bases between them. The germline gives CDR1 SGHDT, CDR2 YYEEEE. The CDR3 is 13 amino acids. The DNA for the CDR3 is TGTGCCAGCAGCTTGTGGGGCGGTTCACCCCTCCACTTT. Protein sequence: CASSLWGGSPLHF.

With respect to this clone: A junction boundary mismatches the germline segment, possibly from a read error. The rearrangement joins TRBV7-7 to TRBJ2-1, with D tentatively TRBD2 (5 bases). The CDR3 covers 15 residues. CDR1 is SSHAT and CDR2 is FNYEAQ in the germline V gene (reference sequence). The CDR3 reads CASSPTRGPDNEQFF. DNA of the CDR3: TGTGCTAGCAGCCCGACTCGGGGTCCCGACAATGAGCAGTTCTTC.

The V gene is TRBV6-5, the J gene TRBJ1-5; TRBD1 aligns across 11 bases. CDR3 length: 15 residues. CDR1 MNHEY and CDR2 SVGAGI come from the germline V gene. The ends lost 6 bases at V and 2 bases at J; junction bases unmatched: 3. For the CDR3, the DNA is TGTGCCAGCAGCCCGGACAGGGGGCGCAATCAGCCCCAGCATTTT. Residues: CASSPDRGRNQPQHF.